The 4 T cell receptor beta chains listed next were all sequenced from one sample in a study of cytomegalovirus exposure and HLA in healthy donors. The study ran its PCR with 60 Vbeta and 13 Jbeta primers. The data were produced by immunoSEQ multiplex PCR, yet TCRdb's version contains in-frame clones alone and is incomplete. The table records 200,000 to 250,000 clones, around 75% of them present only once. Input material: PBMCs. The receptors derive from a woman aged 25 to 39 in good health and CMV-seronegative.

The rearrangement uses TRBV14 and TRBJ1-1, with a possible D match to TRBD1 (6 bases). The V and J ends lost 1 base and 4 bases respectively, with 10 bases between them. There are 14 residues in the CDR3. Germline CDR1 SGHDN, CDR2 FVKESK. CDR3 protein: CASSQVQGGTEAFF. CDR3 DNA: TGTGCCAGCAGCCAAGTACAGGGTGGCACTGAAGCTTTCTTT. The variable domain in full, with the rest retrieved from reference TRBV14 and TRBJ1-1, is EAGVTQFPSHSVIEKGQTVTLRCDPISGHDNLYWYRRVMGKEIKFLLHFVKESKQDESGMPNNRFLAERTGGTYSTLKVQPAELEDSGVYFCASSQVQGGTEAFFGQGTRLTVV.

The chain employs TRBV2 and TRBJ2-5; a weak D match, TRBD2 (6 bases). The J call may be mistaken, given a closer DNA end match to TRBJ2-7. Germline V gene lookup returns CDR1 SNHLY and CDR2 FYNNEI. CDR3 size: 14 residues. CDR3 nucleotide sequence: TGTGCCAGCAGTGAGGGACCCCCGGGAGACGAGCAGTACTTC. Amino acid sequence: CASSEGPPGDEQYF.

This chain joins TRBV4-1 and TRBJ1-2; D unclear. The V gene lost 0 bases and the J gene lost 5 bases, with 13 bases spanning the gap. CDR3 length: 15 amino acids. Per germline, CDR1 MGHRA and CDR2 YSYEKL. CDR3 amino acids: CASSQDASIDYGYTF. The DNA of the CDR3 is TGCGCCAGCAGCCAAGACGCGAGCATAGATTATGGCTACACCTTC.

The chain couples TRBV30 to TRBJ1-2; TRBD1 aligns across 7 bases. Germline trimming cut 4 bases from V and 6 bases from J; bases unmatched to any gene: 11. CDR1 and CDR2 from the germline V gene are GTSNPN and SVGIG (reference sequence). The CDR3 spans 14 residues. Here the CDR3 reads CAWTSLGTEDGYTF. The CDR3 DNA sequence: TGTGCCTGGACCAGTCTAGGGACAGAGGATGGCTACACCTTC.